This T cell receptor (beta chain) was profiled in a study of identical twins. The CDR3 has 13 amino acids. The V and J ends lost 2 bases and 2 bases respectively, with 6 bases between them. From germline, CDR1 is SGHRS and CDR2 YFSETQ. This clonotype occurred many times. TCRdb ran MiXCR on the 5' RACE reads and lists one entry per CDR3 protein. Of approximately 230,000 distinct CDR3 sequences in the sample, approximately 7.1% were seen once. Another study also made use of these data, one on T cells expressing NK-cell markers.

The sequence came from a woman between 18 and 29 years old in good health. Material: CD8+ T cells sorted from blood. The chain has TRBV5-1 and TRBJ2-3; no definite D call. Written as DNA, the CDR3 is TGCGCCAGCAGCTTTGATATCACAGATACGCAGTATTTT. This gives the protein CASSFDITDTQYF.